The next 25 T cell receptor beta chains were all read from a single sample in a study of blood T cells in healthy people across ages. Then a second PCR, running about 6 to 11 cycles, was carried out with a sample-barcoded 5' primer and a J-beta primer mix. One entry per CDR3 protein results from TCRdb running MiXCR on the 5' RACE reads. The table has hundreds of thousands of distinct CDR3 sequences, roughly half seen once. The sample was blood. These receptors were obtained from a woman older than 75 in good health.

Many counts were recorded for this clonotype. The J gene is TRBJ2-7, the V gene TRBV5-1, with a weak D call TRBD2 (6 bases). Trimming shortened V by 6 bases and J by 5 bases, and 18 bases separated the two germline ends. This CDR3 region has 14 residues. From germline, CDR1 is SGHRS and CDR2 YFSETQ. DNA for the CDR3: TGCGCCAGCACCCAAAATGGGGGGACCAACGAGCAGTACTTC. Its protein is CASTQNGGTNEQYF. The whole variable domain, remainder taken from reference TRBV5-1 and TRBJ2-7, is KAGVTQTPRYLIKTRGQQVTLSCSPISGHRSVSWYQQTPGQGLQFLFEYFSETQRNKGNFPGRFSGRQFSNSRSEMNVSTLELGDSALYLCASTQNGGTNEQYFGPGTRLTVT.

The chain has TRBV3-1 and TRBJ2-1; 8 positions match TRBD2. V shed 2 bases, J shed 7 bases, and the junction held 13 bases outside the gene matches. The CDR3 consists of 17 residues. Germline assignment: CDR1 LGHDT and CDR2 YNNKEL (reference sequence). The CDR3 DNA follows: TGTGCCAGCAGCCAACTCTCTAGCGGGCTCCTAAAAAATGAGCAGTTCTTC. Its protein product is CASSQLSSGLLKNEQFF.

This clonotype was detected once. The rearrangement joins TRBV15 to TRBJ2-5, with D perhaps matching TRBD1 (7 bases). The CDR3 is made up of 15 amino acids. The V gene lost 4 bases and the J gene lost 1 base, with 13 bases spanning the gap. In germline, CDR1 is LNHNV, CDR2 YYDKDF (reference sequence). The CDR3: CATSTRQGGQETQYF. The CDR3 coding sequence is TGTGCCACCAGCACTAGACAGGGAGGCCAAGAGACCCAGTACTTC.

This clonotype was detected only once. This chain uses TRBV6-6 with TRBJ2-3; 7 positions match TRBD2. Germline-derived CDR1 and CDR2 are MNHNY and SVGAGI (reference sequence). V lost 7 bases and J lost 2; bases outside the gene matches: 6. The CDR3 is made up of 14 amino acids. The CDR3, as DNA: TGTGCCAGCACCACTAGCGACTTCACAGATACGCAGTATTTT. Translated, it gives CASTTSDFTDTQYF.

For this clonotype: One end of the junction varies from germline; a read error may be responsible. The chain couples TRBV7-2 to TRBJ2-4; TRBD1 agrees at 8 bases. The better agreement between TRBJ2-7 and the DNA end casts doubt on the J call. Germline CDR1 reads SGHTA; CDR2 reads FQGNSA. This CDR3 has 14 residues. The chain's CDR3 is CASRLGQGAGEQYF. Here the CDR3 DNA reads TGTGCCAGCAGGTTAGGGCAGGGGGCGGGCGAGCAGTACTTC.

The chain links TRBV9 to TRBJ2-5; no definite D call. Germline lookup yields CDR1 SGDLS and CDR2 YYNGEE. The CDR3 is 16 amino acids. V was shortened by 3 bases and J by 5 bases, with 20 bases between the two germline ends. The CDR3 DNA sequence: TGTGCCAGCAGCGCCCAGTTCGGAAGGGCGGTCGAGACCCAGTACTTC. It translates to CASSAQFGRAVETQYF. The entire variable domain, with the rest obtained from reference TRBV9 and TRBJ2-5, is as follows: DSGVTQTPKHLITATGQRVTLRCSPRSGDLSVYWYQQSLDQGLQFLIQYYNGEERAKGNILERFSAQQFPDLHSELNLSSLELGDSALYFCASSAQFGRAVETQYFGPGTRLLVL.

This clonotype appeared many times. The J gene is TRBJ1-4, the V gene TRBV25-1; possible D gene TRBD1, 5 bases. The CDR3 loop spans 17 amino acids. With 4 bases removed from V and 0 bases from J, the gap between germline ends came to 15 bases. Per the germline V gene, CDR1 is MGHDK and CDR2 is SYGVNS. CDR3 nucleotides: TGTGCCAGCAGTGTCCTTGGACATACCGCAACTAATGAAAAACTGTTTTTT. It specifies CASSVLGHTATNEKLFF.

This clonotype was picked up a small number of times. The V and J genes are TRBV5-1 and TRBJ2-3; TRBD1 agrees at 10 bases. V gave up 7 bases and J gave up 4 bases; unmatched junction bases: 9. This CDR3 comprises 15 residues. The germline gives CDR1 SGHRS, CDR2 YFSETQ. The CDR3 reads CASALRQGAPDTQYF. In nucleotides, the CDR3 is TGCGCCAGCGCACTACGACAGGGGGCTCCAGATACGCAGTATTTT. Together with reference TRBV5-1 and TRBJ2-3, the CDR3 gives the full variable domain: KAGVTQTPRYLIKTRGQQVTLSCSPISGHRSVSWYQQTPGQGLQFLFEYFSETQRNKGNFPGRFSGRQFSNSRSEMNVSTLELGDSALYLCASALRQGAPDTQYFGPGTRLTVL.

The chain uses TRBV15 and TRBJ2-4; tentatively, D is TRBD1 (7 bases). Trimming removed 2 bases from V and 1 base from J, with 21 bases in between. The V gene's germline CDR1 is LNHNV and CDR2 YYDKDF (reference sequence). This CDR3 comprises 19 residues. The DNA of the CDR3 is TGTGCCACCAGCAGAACCCTGCCAGGGGGGCTGAGGGCCAAAAACATTCAGTACTTC. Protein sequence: CATSRTLPGGLRAKNIQYF.

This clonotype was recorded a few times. The CDR3 sequence: CAWSVQRPGGTEAFF. CDR3 nucleotides: TGTGCCTGGAGTGTACAGCGACCGGGGGGCACTGAAGCTTTCTTT. V is TRBV30 and J is TRBJ1-1; weak D call: TRBD1 (5 bases). CDR1 GTSNPN and CDR2 SVGIG come from the germline V gene (reference sequence). V lost 0 bases and J 4 bases, leaving 15 bases between the germline ends. The CDR3 runs to 15 residues.

CDR3 sequence: CASKPGKWYNSPLHF. The CDR3 DNA sequence: TGTGCCTCTAAACCGGGGAAGTGGTATAATTCACCCCTCCACTTT. The rearrangement uses TRBV12-3 or TRBV12-4 and TRBJ1-6; D not certain. The CDR3 covers 15 residues. V shed 11 bases and J shed 4 bases, with 18 bases lying between them.

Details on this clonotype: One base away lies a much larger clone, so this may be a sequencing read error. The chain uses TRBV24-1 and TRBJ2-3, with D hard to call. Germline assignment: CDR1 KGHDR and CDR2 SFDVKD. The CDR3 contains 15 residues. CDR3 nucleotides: TGTACCACCAGTTCCGCAGGCCGCCGCACAGATACGCAGTATTTT. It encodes CTTSSAGRRTDTQYF.

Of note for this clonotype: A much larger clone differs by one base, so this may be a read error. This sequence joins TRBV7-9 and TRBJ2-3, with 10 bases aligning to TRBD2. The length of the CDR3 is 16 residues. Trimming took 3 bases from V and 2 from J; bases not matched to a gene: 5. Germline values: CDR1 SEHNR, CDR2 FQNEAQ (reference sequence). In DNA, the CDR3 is TGTGCCAGCAGCTTCGGGACTAGCGCCAACACAGATACGCAGTATTTT. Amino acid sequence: CASSFGTSANTDTQYF.

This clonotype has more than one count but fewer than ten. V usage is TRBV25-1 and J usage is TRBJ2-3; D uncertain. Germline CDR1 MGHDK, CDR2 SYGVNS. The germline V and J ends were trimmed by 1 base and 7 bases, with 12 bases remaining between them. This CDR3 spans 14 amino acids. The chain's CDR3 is CASSESPQVHTQYF. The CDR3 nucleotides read TGTGCCAGCAGTGAATCCCCGCAGGTCCATACGCAGTATTTT.

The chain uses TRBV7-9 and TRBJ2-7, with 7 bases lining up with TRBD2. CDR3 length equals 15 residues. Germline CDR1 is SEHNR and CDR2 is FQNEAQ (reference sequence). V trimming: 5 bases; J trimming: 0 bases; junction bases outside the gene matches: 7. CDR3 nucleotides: TGTGCCAGCAGCCACCCTAGCGGAGACTCCTACGAGCAGTACTTC. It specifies CASSHPSGDSYEQYF.

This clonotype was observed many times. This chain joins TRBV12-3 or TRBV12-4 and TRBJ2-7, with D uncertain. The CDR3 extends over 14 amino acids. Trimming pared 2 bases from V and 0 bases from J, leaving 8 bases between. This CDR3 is CASSLTVGSYEQYF. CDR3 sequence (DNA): TGTGCCAGCAGTTTAACGGTCGGCTCCTACGAGCAGTACTTC.

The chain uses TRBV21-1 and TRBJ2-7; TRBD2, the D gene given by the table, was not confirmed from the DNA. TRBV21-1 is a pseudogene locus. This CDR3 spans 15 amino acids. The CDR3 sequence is CASSLGPDDPCEQYF. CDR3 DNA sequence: TGTGCCAGCAGTTTAGGGCCGGATGATCCCTGCGAGCAGTACTTC.

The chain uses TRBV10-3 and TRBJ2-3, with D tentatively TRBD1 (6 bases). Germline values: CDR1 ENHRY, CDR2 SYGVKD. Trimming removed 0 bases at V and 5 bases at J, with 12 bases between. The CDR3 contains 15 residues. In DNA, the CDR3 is TGTGCCATCAGTGAGTCGAACAGGGTTAAAGATACGCAGTATTTT. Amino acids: CAISESNRVKDTQYF.

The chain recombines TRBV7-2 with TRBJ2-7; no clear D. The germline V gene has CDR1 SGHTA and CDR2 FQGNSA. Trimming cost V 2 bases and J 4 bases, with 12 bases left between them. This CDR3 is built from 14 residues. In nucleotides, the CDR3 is TGTGCCAGCAGCTTACTCGGGCACCCGTACGAGCAGTACTTC. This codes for CASSLLGHPYEQYF.

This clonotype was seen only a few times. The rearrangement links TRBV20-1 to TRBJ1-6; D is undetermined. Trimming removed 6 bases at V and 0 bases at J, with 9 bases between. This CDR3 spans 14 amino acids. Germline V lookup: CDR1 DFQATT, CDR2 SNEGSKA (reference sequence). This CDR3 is CSAIRSSYNSPLHF. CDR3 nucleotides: TGCAGTGCCATCAGGAGCTCCTATAATTCACCCCTCCACTTT.

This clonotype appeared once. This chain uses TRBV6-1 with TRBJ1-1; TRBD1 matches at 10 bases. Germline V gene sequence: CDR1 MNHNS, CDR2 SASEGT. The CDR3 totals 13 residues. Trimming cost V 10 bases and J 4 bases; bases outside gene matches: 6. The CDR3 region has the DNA TGTGCCAACGGACAGGGGGGTTCCACTGAAGCTTTCTTT. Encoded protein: CANGQGGSTEAFF.

CDR3 DNA sequence: TGTGCCAGCTTGGAGACGGGGGACACTGAAGCTTTCTTT. Translating it yields CASLETGDTEAFF. The chain joins TRBV7-9 to TRBJ1-1, with D tentatively TRBD1 (5 bases). The germline V and J ends were trimmed by 8 bases and 3 bases, with 13 bases remaining between them. The germline V gene encodes CDR1 SEHNR and CDR2 FQNEAQ (reference sequence). The CDR3 covers 13 residues.

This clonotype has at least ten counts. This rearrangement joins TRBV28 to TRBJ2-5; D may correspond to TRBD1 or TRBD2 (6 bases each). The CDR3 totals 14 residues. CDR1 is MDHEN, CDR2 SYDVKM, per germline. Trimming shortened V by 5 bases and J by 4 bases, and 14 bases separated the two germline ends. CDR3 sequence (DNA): TGTGCCAGCAGTCTCCCCGGAGGGGGAGAGACCCAGTACTTC. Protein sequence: CASSLPGGGETQYF.

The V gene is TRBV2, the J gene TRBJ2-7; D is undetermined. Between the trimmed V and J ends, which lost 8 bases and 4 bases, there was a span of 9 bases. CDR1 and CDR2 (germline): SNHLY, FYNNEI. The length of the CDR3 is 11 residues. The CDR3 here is CASGMGYEQYF. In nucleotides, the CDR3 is TGTGCCAGCGGGATGGGTTACGAGCAGTACTTC. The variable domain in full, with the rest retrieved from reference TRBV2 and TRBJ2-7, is EPEVTQTPSHQVTQMGQEVILRCVPISNHLYFYWYRQILGQKVEFLVSFYNNEISEKSEIFDDQFSVERPDGSNFTLKIRSTKLEDSAMYFCASGMGYEQYFGPGTRLTVT.

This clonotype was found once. The CDR3 loop is CASGTRGNEQFF. CDR3 coding DNA: TGTGCCAGCGGCACGAGGGGGAATGAGCAGTTCTTC. The V gene is TRBV27, the J gene TRBJ2-1, with D perhaps matching TRBD1 (6 bases). The germline V and J ends were trimmed by 8 bases and 7 bases, with 12 bases remaining between them. This CDR3 spans 12 amino acids. Germline-derived CDR1 and CDR2 are MNHEY and SMNVEV (reference sequence).